These 32 T cell receptor beta chains were all obtained from the same sample, sequenced in a study of spatial heterogeneity in lung cancer. The sample's time point: sample taken at primary tumor resection. TCRs were sequenced from unsorted whole RNA of tumor, nontumor lung or PBMC. Each CDR3 protein gets one entry after TCRdb re-called the 5' RACE reads with MiXCR. The data show more than 30,000 distinct CDR3 sequences, under 6.5% seen once. The starting material was PBMCs, obtained at surgery. These receptors all stem from a male donor with early-stage non-small cell lung cancer.

Judged by abundance, this clonotype is medium-sized (0.01 to 0.1%). This chain links TRBV6-5 with TRBJ1-1; D is possibly TRBD1 (5 bases). The CDR3 has 15 amino acids. Germline CDR1 is MNHEY and CDR2 is SVGAGI. Trimming left V 2 bases short and J 6 bases short, with 16 bases between. The CDR3 region is CASSYAAGPQAEAFF. For the CDR3, the DNA is TGTGCCAGCAGTTACGCCGCGGGACCACAAGCTGAAGCTTTCTTT.

In this sample, this clonotype turned up many times. The chain has TRBV27 and TRBJ2-7; D unresolved. Trimming left V 4 bases short and J 4 bases short, with 11 bases between. This CDR3 region has 13 residues. The germline V gene encodes CDR1 MNHEY and CDR2 SMNVEV (reference sequence). CDR3 residues: CASSWRGRYEQYF. The CDR3, as DNA: TGTGCCAGCAGTTGGCGAGGTCGATACGAGCAGTACTTC.

This clonotype was recorded a few times. The rearrangement uses TRBV9 and TRBJ2-7; D uncertain. Per the germline V gene, CDR1 is SGDLS and CDR2 is YYNGEE. The CDR3 contains 12 residues. V lost 4 bases and J 1 base, leaving 6 bases between the germline ends. CDR3 amino acids: CASSYNSYEQYF. The CDR3 nucleotides are TGTGCCAGCAGCTATAATTCCTACGAGCAGTACTTC.

This clonotype was detected only a few times. The genes are TRBV4-3 and TRBJ2-5, with a weak D call TRBD1 (5 bases). V gave up 0 bases and J gave up 8 bases, with 13 bases separating them. The CDR3 length is 14 residues. CDR1 is LGHNA, CDR2 YSLEER, per germline. CDR3 residues: CASSQDSRARTQYF. CDR3 sequence (DNA): TGCGCCAGCAGCCAAGACTCCAGGGCTCGAACCCAGTACTTC.

This clonotype showed up many times. The chain couples TRBV5-1 to TRBJ1-4; D unresolved. Germline values: CDR1 SGHRS, CDR2 YFSETQ. V lost 4 bases and J 0 bases, leaving 10 bases between the germline ends. The CDR3 is 15 residues long. CDR3 in DNA: TGCGCCAGCAGCCGGTTGGAATCAACTAATGAAAAACTGTTTTTT. Residues: CASSRLESTNEKLFF.

This clonotype has more than one count but fewer than ten. A read error may explain this, as a much larger clone is one base away. The V call is TRBV12-3 or TRBV12-4, the J call TRBJ2-5; D is tentatively TRBD1 or TRBD2 (5 bases each). This CDR3 is 12 amino acids long. Trimming took 7 bases from V and 5 from J, leaving 11 bases between them. CDR3 DNA: TGTGCCAGCATGCTGGGACCTGAGACCCAGTACTTC. It specifies CASMLGPETQYF.

The chain uses TRBV13 and TRBJ1-4, with D unclear. Trimming removed 5 bases from V and 9 bases from J, with 7 bases in between. Germline V CDR1 and CDR2: PRHDT, FYEKMQ (reference sequence). The CDR3 is made up of 11 amino acids. The CDR3 is CASSVGKKLFF. The CDR3 DNA is TGTGCCAGCAGCGTGGGAAAAAAACTGTTTTTT.

In this sample, this clonotype is medium-sized. The chain links TRBV28 to TRBJ1-4; 7 bases match TRBD1. In germline, CDR1 is MDHEN, CDR2 SYDVKM. The junction had 7 bases not matched to a gene; V was cut back by 4 bases and J by 8 bases. The CDR3 runs 14 residues. The CDR3 bases are TGTGCCAGCAGTTCCCCGGGACAGATGGAAAAACTGTTTTTT. This sequence encodes CASSSPGQMEKLFF.

This clonotype was recorded many times. The chain recombines TRBV2 with TRBJ1-5, with D uncertain. The germline V gene encodes CDR1 SNHLY and CDR2 FYNNEI. CDR3 length equals 13 residues. Between the trimmed V and J ends, which lost 6 bases and 4 bases, there was a span of 10 bases. The DNA of the CDR3 is TGTGCCAGCAGCGGGGTCGGGAATCAGCCCCAGCATTTT. Protein: CASSGVGNQPQHF.

This clonotype was counted ten times or more. The V gene is TRBV3-1, the J gene TRBJ1-1; D might be TRBD1 (6 bases). Trimming took 6 bases from V and 4 from J, leaving 12 bases between them. This CDR3 comprises 13 residues. The V gene's germline CDR1 is LGHDT and CDR2 YNNKEL (reference sequence). CDR3 amino acids: CASRSTGSTEAFF. CDR3 DNA sequence: TGTGCCAGCAGATCCACAGGGAGCACTGAAGCTTTCTTT.

This clonotype showed up just a few times. The CDR3 nucleotides are TGTGCCAGCAGCGTAGTTGAGGGGTATGGTGAGCAGTACTTC. Protein product: CASSVVEGYGEQYF. The J gene is TRBJ2-7, the V gene TRBV9; the D call may be TRBD1 or TRBD2 (5 bases each). The germline V gene encodes CDR1 SGDLS and CDR2 YYNGEE. The V and J ends lost 0 bases and 7 bases respectively, with 14 bases between them. The CDR3 has 14 amino acids.

This clonotype was observed a handful of times. The chain uses TRBV19 and TRBJ2-1; no firm D call. Trimming left V 4 bases short and J 3 bases short, with 16 bases between. This CDR3 comprises 16 residues. CDR1 and CDR2 from the germline V gene are LNHDA and SQIVND (reference sequence). In nucleotides, the CDR3 is TGTGCCAGTAGTACAGTTGAGACTCAGTACTACAATGAGCAGTTCTTC. Protein: CASSTVETQYYNEQFF.

This clonotype was detected many times. V and J are TRBV6-2 or TRBV6-3 and TRBJ2-5, with 7 positions matching TRBD2. CDR1 is MNHEY and CDR2 is SVGEGT in the germline V gene. V was clipped by 6 bases and J by 2 bases; unmatched bases: 6. The CDR3 has 14 residues. This CDR3 is CASRSGEPQETQYF. The CDR3 region has the DNA TGTGCCAGCAGGAGCGGGGAACCTCAAGAGACCCAGTACTTC.

This clonotype has more than one count but fewer than ten. The chain joins TRBV20-1 to TRBJ2-7; TRBD2 matches 7 bases. Losses at the gene ends were 3 bases for V and 4 bases for J; bases not matched to a gene: 6. CDR3 length: 13 residues. Germline assignment: CDR1 DFQATT and CDR2 SNEGSKA (reference sequence). The chain's CDR3 is CSASTQAGYEQYF. The DNA for the CDR3 is TGCAGTGCTAGCACCCAAGCGGGGTACGAGCAGTACTTC.

Many counts were recorded for this clonotype. The chain couples TRBV7-2 to TRBJ2-3, with a possible D match to TRBD1 (6 bases). CDR3 length: 13 residues. From germline, CDR1 is SGHTA and CDR2 FQGNSA. The V end lost 0 bases, the J end lost 6 bases, and 7 bases lay between the germline ends. CDR3 loop: CASSLAQGDTQYF. CDR3 coding DNA: TGTGCCAGCAGCTTAGCACAGGGTGATACGCAGTATTTT.

The V and J genes are TRBV10-3 and TRBJ2-7; 7 nucleotides agree with TRBD1. V was pared by 3 bases and J by 6 bases, with 5 bases of the junction left unmatched. Germline assignment: CDR1 ENHRY and CDR2 SYGVKD. The CDR3 covers 13 residues. This CDR3 reads CAISEPGGSEQYF. CDR3 nucleotide sequence: TGTGCCATCAGTGAACCAGGGGGAAGCGAGCAGTACTTC.

This clonotype was recorded many times. The chain couples TRBV30 to TRBJ1-6; D not resolved. The V and J ends lost 0 bases and 7 bases respectively, with 7 bases between them. This CDR3 contains 13 residues. Per the germline V gene, CDR1 is GTSNPN and CDR2 is SVGIG (reference sequence). The CDR3 DNA follows: TGTGCCTGGAGTGTACTAGGGAATTCACCCCTCCACTTT. It specifies CAWSVLGNSPLHF. Filled out from reference TRBV30 and TRBJ1-6, the complete variable domain reads SQTIHQWPATLVQPVGSPLSLECTVEGTSNPNLYWYRQAAGRGLQLLFYSVGIGQISSEVPQNLSASRPQDRQFILSSKKLLLSDSGFYLCAWSVLGNSPLHFGNGTRLTVT.

In its sample, this clonotype was seen many times. V gene TRBV6-2 or TRBV6-3 combines with J gene TRBJ2-7; the match to TRBD2 covers 7 bases. The CDR3 sequence is 13 residues long. CDR1 MNHEY and CDR2 SVGEGT come from the germline V gene. J gave up 6 bases and V 0 bases, and 2 bases lay outside the gene matches. In nucleotides, the CDR3 is TGTGCCAGCAGTTACTCGGCGGGGGTCGAGCAGTACTTC. It yields the protein CASSYSAGVEQYF.

J is TRBJ2-5 and V is TRBV5-1, with TRBD2 matching 11 bases. Germline lookup yields CDR1 SGHRS and CDR2 YFSETQ. CDR3 size: 17 residues. V was clipped by 4 bases and J by 2 bases; unmatched bases: 10. The CDR3 DNA follows: TGCGCCAGCAGCAAACTAGCGGGGGCCGTCCCGCAAGAGACCCAGTACTTC. Its translation is CASSKLAGAVPQETQYF.

There are many counts of this clonotype. The V gene is TRBV7-2, the J gene TRBJ1-3, with D hard to call. The CDR3 totals 16 residues. V was cut by 5 bases and J by 2 bases, with 16 bases left in between. The V gene's germline CDR1 is SGHTA and CDR2 FQGNSA. The CDR3 is CASSMGQAKAGNTIYF. The CDR3 DNA sequence: TGTGCCAGCAGCATGGGCCAGGCGAAGGCTGGAAACACCATATATTTT.

There are a few counts of this clonotype. J is TRBJ2-3 and V is TRBV6-5; D call uncertain. Trimming stripped 0 bases from V and 2 bases from J, with 9 bases between. The CDR3 sequence is 15 residues long. From germline, CDR1 is MNHEY and CDR2 SVGAGI. CDR3 sequence (DNA): TGTGCCAGCAGTTACTCTTCCGGCCCCACAGATACGCAGTATTTT. It yields the protein CASSYSSGPTDTQYF.

This clonotype was observed at least ten times. The chain couples TRBV14 to TRBJ1-5, with unresolved D. With 3 bases removed from V and 2 bases from J, the gap between germline ends came to 5 bases. Germline CDR1 reads SGHDN; CDR2 reads FVKESK. The CDR3 covers 13 residues. The CDR3 reads CASSQAGNQPQHF. CDR3 nucleotides: TGTGCCAGCAGCCAGGCGGGCAATCAGCCCCAGCATTTT.

This clonotype was counted a few times. The chain combines TRBV6-1 with TRBJ2-1; 7 positions agree with TRBD1. CDR3 length: 14 amino acids. With V trimmed by 3 bases and J by 5 bases, 4 bases remained unmatched. Per the germline V gene, CDR1 is MNHNS and CDR2 is SASEGT. CDR3 in DNA: TGTGCCAGCAGTGAGTTCACAGGGGACAATGAGCAGTTCTTC. Translation: CASSEFTGDNEQFF.

This clonotype was seen ten or more times. As DNA, the CDR3 is TGCGCCAGCAGTGAGATCACAGGGAAGGGTCAGCCCCAGCATTTT. It is translated as CASSEITGKGQPQHF. V usage is TRBV10-2 and J usage is TRBJ1-5, with TRBD1 as a possible D gene (6 bases). CDR1 and CDR2 (germline): WSHSY, SAAADI. V lost 2 bases and J 6 bases, leaving 14 bases between the germline ends. The CDR3 covers 15 residues.

This sequence joins TRBV7-9 and TRBJ1-2; 12 nucleotides match TRBD1. CDR3 size: 15 residues. The germline V gene has CDR1 SEHNR and CDR2 FQNEAQ (reference sequence). The V gene end was trimmed by 4 bases and the J gene end by 4 bases; junction bases not matched to a gene: 4. This CDR3 is CASSSPGQGAYGYTF. Written as DNA, the CDR3 is TGTGCCAGCAGCTCGCCGGGACAGGGGGCCTATGGCTACACCTTC.

This clonotype was counted many times. The chain combines TRBV19 with TRBJ1-6; D is possibly TRBD1 (6 bases). Trimming removed 3 bases at V and 3 bases at J, with 12 bases between. CDR3 length equals 16 residues. The germline CDR1 and CDR2 sequences are LNHDA and SQIVND (reference sequence). The CDR3 region is CASSITDSNYNSPLHF. The CDR3 DNA reads as TGTGCCAGTAGTATCACGGACAGCAACTATAATTCACCCCTCCACTTT.

This clonotype was recorded at least ten times. This chain uses TRBV25-1 with TRBJ1-1; 9 nucleotides align to TRBD1. V gave up 4 bases and J gave up 5 bases; unmatched junction bases: 8. CDR1 and CDR2 from the germline V gene are MGHDK and SYGVNS. CDR3 length equals 15 residues. CDR3 coding DNA: TGTGCCAGCAGTGTTCACAGGGGGCGAGGTACTGAAGCTTTCTTT. Protein: CASSVHRGRGTEAFF.

This clonotype was seen repeatedly, ten times or more. V is TRBV12-3 or TRBV12-4 and J is TRBJ1-4; 8 bases map to TRBD1. V was pared by 5 bases and J by 8 bases, with 4 bases of the junction left unmatched. This CDR3 has 13 amino acids. CDR3 coding DNA: TGTGCCAGCAGTAGGACAGGGTTGGAAAAACTGTTTTTT. Translated: CASSRTGLEKLFF.

The sample holds many counts of this clonotype. V gene TRBV12-3 or TRBV12-4 combines with J gene TRBJ2-7; 8 bases align to TRBD1. The CDR3 totals 14 residues. V lost 6 bases and J lost 1; bases outside the gene matches: 5. The CDR3 protein is CASRRGQGSYEQYF. The CDR3 DNA is TGTGCCAGCAGACGAGGACAGGGATCCTACGAGCAGTACTTC.

The CDR3, as DNA: TGTGCCAGCAGGACTAGCGGGGGGCCCCAAGAGACCCAGTACTTC. Its translation is CASRTSGGPQETQYF. The chain links TRBV28 to TRBJ2-5, with 13 bases fitting TRBD2. Germline lookup yields CDR1 MDHEN and CDR2 SYDVKM. Trimming removed 6 bases from V and 1 base from J; junction bases left unmatched: 2. This CDR3 region has 15 residues.

V and J are TRBV6-5 and TRBJ1-2, with 7 bases lining up with TRBD1. CDR3 length: 13 residues. Germline V gene data show CDR1 as MNHEY and CDR2 as SVGAGI. V trimming: 5 bases; J trimming: 7 bases; junction bases outside the gene matches: 7. The CDR3 region has the DNA TGTGCCAGCAGTCGCCGGGACAGTCGTGGCTACACCTTC. Translating it yields CASSRRDSRGYTF.

The chain links TRBV7-9 to TRBJ1-2; the D is unclear. Germline V lookup: CDR1 SEHNR, CDR2 FQNEAQ (reference sequence). The CDR3 has 14 amino acids. Trimming stripped 4 bases from V and 5 bases from J, with 14 bases between. In DNA form, the CDR3 reads TGTGCCAGCAGCTCCTTTCAACAGCCTTATGGCTACACCTTC. The encoded protein is CASSSFQQPYGYTF.